This is a list of T cell receptor beta chains from one sample in a study of blood T cell repertoires in COVID-19. Assay used: immunoSEQ multiplex PCR; TCRdb lists only in-frame clones, some missing. The data hold hundreds of thousands of clones, with 88% observed a single time. Material: PBMCs or T cells enriched from blood (not recorded which). These TCRs come from a woman aged 35 to 49 with acute COVID-19. CDR3s include the opening cysteine and the closing phenylalanine or tryptophan. The D gene is left open where the match is weak. Only some rows state a clone size, as once, few, many or a class for expanded clones.

J gene,V gene,D gene,clone size,CDR3 protein,CDR3 DNA
TRBJ1-1,TRBV19,TRBD1,.,CASSITQGSTEAFF,TGTGCCAGTAGTATAACACAGGGGAGCACTGAAGCTTTCTTT
TRBJ2-3,TRBV5-4,.,.,CASSLPGPDTQYF,TGTGCCAGCAGCTTGCCAGGGCCAGATACGCAGTATTTT
TRBJ2-7,TRBV5-1,TRBD2,.,CASTRGGEQYF,TGCGCCAGTACCCGGGGGGGCGAGCAGTACTTC
TRBJ2-3,TRBV6-5,TRBD1,.,CASSSRTGGTDTQYF,TGTGCCAGCAGTTCGAGGACAGGGGGCACAGATACGCAGTATTTT
TRBJ2-7,TRBV14,.,.,CASSQSLYEQYF,TGTGCCAGCAGCCAATCTCTCTACGAGCAGTACTTC
TRBJ1-2,TRBV5-1,.,.,CASSLAERGYTF,TGCGCCAGCAGCTTGGCCGAGCGAGGCTACACCTTC
TRBJ1-5,TRBV19,.,.,CASSMWGAGNQPQHF,TGTGCCAGTAGTATGTGGGGCGCGGGCAATCAGCCCCAGCATTTT
TRBJ2-5,TRBV5-1,.,.,CASSSTDGGLETQYF,TGCGCCAGCAGCTCGACCGATGGGGGCTTAGAGACCCAGTACTTC
TRBJ2-3,TRBV9,TRBD2,once,CASSVGGGTTDTQYF,TGTGCCAGCAGCGTAGGCGGGGGTACCACAGATACGCAGTATTTT
TRBJ1-1,TRBV10-3,TRBD1,.,CAISESTTGENTEAFF,TGTGCCATCAGTGAGTCTACCACAGGGGAGAACACTGAAGCTTTCTTT
TRBJ2-7,TRBV4-1,TRBD1,.,CASSQDPRDRGLYEQYF,TGCGCCAGCAGCCAAGACCCCCGGGACAGGGGTTTGTACGAGCAGTACTTC
TRBJ1-5,TRBV28,.,.,CASRTGNQPQHF,TGTGCCAGCAGAACAGGTAATCAGCCCCAGCATTTT
TRBJ2-4,TRBV12-3/TRBV12-4,TRBD1,.,CASTDRGRNIQYF,TGTGCCAGCACCGACAGGGGGAGGAACATTCAGTACTTC
TRBJ2-7,TRBV27,.,.,CASSFGTGLDEQYF,TGTGCCAGCAGTTTCGGTACAGGGTTGGACGAGCAGTACTTC
TRBJ2-7,TRBV2,.,.,CASSEWQYEQYF,TGTGCCAGCAGTGAGTGGCAGTACGAGCAGTACTTC
TRBJ2-7,TRBV14,.,once,CASSPQGVFDEQYF,TGTGCCAGCAGCCCGCAGGGCGTCTTCGACGAGCAGTACTTC
TRBJ2-7,TRBV30,TRBD1,.,CAWSPGTVPYEQYF,TGTGCCTGGAGTCCCGGGACAGTCCCCTACGAGCAGTACTTC
TRBJ2-5,TRBV3-1/TRBV3-2,TRBD2,.,CASKKSGGALETQYF,TGTGCCAGCAAGAAAAGCGGGGGGGCCTTGGAGACCCAGTACTTC
TRBJ2-1,TRBV3-1/TRBV3-2,TRBD1,.,CASSTTGGGYNEQFF,TGTGCCAGCAGCACGACAGGGGGCGGCTACAATGAGCAGTTCTTC
TRBJ1-6,TRBV2,TRBD1,.,CASSYRDREYSPLHF,TGTGCCAGCAGCTACCGGGACAGGGAGTATTCACCCCTCCACTTT
TRBJ1-2,TRBV30,.,.,CAWSASLGRVGYGYTF,TGTGCCTGGAGTGCCTCTTTAGGGCGGGTTGGCTATGGCTACACCTTC
TRBJ1-1,TRBV9,.,.,CASSATRGSEAFF,TGTGCCAGCAGCGCCACCAGGGGTAGTGAAGCTTTCTTT
TRBJ1-4,TRBV3-1/TRBV3-2,TRBD1,.,CASSPRQGAGEKLFF,TGTGCCAGCAGCCCCAGACAGGGGGCCGGCGAAAAACTGTTTTTT
TRBJ2-2,TRBV7-9,.,.,CASSLEGGDTGELFF,TGTGCCAGCAGCTTGGAGGGAGGAGACACCGGGGAGCTGTTTTTT
TRBJ1-1,TRBV15,.,.,CATSRRDRSTEAFF,TGTGCCACCAGCAGACGAGACAGGAGCACTGAAGCTTTCTTT
TRBJ2-7,TRBV9,.,.,CASSGPLDGTPSNEQYF,TGTGCCAGCAGCGGCCCCTTGGACGGGACTCCATCCAACGAGCAGTACTTC
TRBJ2-7,TRBV27,.,.,CASSVAGNPYEQYF,TGTGCCAGCAGTGTGGCCGGGAACCCCTACGAGCAGTACTTC
TRBJ1-2,TRBV6-1,TRBD1,few,CASSDTGQGYGYTF,TGTGCCAGCAGTGACACGGGACAGGGGTATGGCTACACCTTC
TRBJ2-1,TRBV19,TRBD1,.,CASSRWTGVNNEQFF,TGTGCCAGTAGTAGATGGACAGGGGTGAACAATGAGCAGTTCTTC
TRBJ2-5,TRBV6-5,.,.,CASSLNRQETQYF,TGTGCCAGCAGTCTTAACAGACAAGAGACCCAGTACTTC
TRBJ2-1,TRBV19,TRBD1,.,CASSDRDRVYNEQFF,TGTGCCAGTAGTGACCGGGACAGGGTCTACAATGAGCAGTTCTTC
TRBJ2-5,TRBV5-6,TRBD2,.,CASSLLAGEETQYF,TGTGCCAGCAGCTTGCTCGCGGGGGAAGAGACCCAGTACTTC
TRBJ1-1,TRBV5-1,TRBD1,.,CASRLTGRLEAFF,TGCGCCAGCAGGTTGACAGGGCGCCTGGAAGCTTTCTTT
TRBJ2-7,TRBV29-1,.,.,CSVQTNPPYEQYF,TGCAGCGTTCAGACTAATCCCCCTTACGAGCAGTACTTC
TRBJ2-3,TRBV2,TRBD2,.,CASSPRGGHTDTQYF,TGTGCCAGCAGCCCCCGCGGGGGGCACACAGATACGCAGTATTTT
TRBJ2-3,TRBV24-1,TRBD2,.,CATSGEGHTQYF,TGTGCCACCAGTGGGGAGGGACATACGCAGTATTTT